This T cell receptor beta chain was captured by sequencing in a study of PD-1 blockade in classical Hodgkin lymphoma. Across the whole study: Patients were dosed intravenously with nivolumab at 3 mg/kg every 2 weeks.

Study results and limitations: Lower baseline TCR diversity was reported for newly diagnosed patients than for healthy donors.

Comments on this clone: Its antigen is not known.

The CDR3 sequence is 18 residues long. From germline, CDR1 is LNHNV and CDR2 YYDKDF (reference sequence). V lost 0 bases and J 0 bases, leaving 15 bases between the germline ends. Sequenced by immunoSEQ multiplex PCR; TCRdb stores in-frame clones only, minus some. The table shows about 13,000 clones, with around 80% occurring only once. Every patient experienced relapse after autologous stem cell transplantation, and brentuximab vedotin exposure varied. This sequence originates from a human donor with classical Hodgkin lymphoma. The source was peripheral blood mononuclear cells (PBMCs), collected at baseline. V gene TRBV15 combines with J gene TRBJ1-5, with D possibly matching TRBD1 (6 bases). The CDR3 DNA sequence: TGTGCCACCAGCAGAGATCTAGACAGGTGGTATAGCAATCAGCCCCAGCATTTT. It codes for CATSRDLDRWYSNQPQHF.